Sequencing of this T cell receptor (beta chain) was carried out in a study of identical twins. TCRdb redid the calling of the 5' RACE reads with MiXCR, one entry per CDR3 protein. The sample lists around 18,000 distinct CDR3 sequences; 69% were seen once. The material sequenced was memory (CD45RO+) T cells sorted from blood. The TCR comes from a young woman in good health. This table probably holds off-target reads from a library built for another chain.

This chain's CDR3 is CASSQGLAGQREQFF. The CDR3 nucleotides read TGTGCCAGCAGTCAAGGACTAGCGGGACAACGTGAGCAGTTCTTC. The V gene is TRBV6-1, the J gene TRBJ2-1; TRBD2 matches at 12 bases. The trim removed 5 bases at V and 9 bases at J, leaving 8 bases unmatched. The germline CDR1 and CDR2 sequences are MNHNS and SASEGT. The CDR3 contains 15 residues.